One and the same sample provided the 16 T cell receptor beta chains below, sequenced in a study of blood T cell repertoires in COVID-19. Libraries were prepared by immunoSEQ multiplex PCR; TCRdb keeps only in-frame clonotypes and omits some of them. The sample gives fewer than 85,000 clones, over 75% of which show up once; 4.5% to 7% is in the top ten. The sample comprised peripheral blood. These receptor sequences come from a man aged 50-59 years with active COVID-19.

This chain uses TRBV4-1 with TRBJ2-1, with D possibly matching TRBD1 (6 bases). Deletions cut 0 bases from V and 5 bases from J, with 14 bases between. This CDR3 has 16 residues. Germline lookup yields CDR1 MGHRA and CDR2 YSYEKL. The CDR3 spells CASSQDQGTSNNEQFF. The CDR3 nucleotides are TGCGCCAGCAGCCAAGATCAGGGGACCTCAAACAATGAGCAGTTCTTC.

As for this clone: A read error is the likely source, as a far larger clone sits one nucleotide away. The rearrangement links TRBV6-5 to TRBJ2-1, with TRBD2 matching 10 bases. Germline loops: CDR1 MNHEY, CDR2 SVGAGI. The V and J ends lost 6 bases and 0 bases, in that order; junction bases with no gene match: 2. This CDR3 has 15 amino acids. The CDR3 protein is CASSSSGSSYNEQFF. In nucleotides, the CDR3 is TGTGCCAGCAGCTCTAGCGGGAGCTCCTACAATGAGCAGTTCTTC.

This chain connects TRBV5-6 to TRBJ2-3, with 9 bases lining up with TRBD1. The germline gives CDR1 SGHDT, CDR2 YYEEEE. Trimming cost V 4 bases and J 6 bases; bases outside gene matches: 21. CDR3 length equals 19 residues. The CDR3 is CASSLYLTTGTGIGDTQYF. Written as DNA, the CDR3 is TGTGCCAGCAGCCTGTACCTCACCACCGGGACAGGGATCGGTGATACGCAGTATTTT.

There are a few counts of this clone. The V call is TRBV19, the J call TRBJ1-5; a weak D match, TRBD1 (6 bases). The ends were cut back, 5 bases at V and 5 bases at J, with 13 bases in the middle. The CDR3 sequence is 14 residues long. CDR1 and CDR2 from the germline V gene are LNHDA and SQIVND (reference sequence). CDR3 amino acids: CASSLTGTYQPQHF. The CDR3 DNA is TGTGCCAGTAGTCTAACGGGGACATATCAGCCCCAGCATTTT.

V gene TRBV2 combines with J gene TRBJ1-5; 7 bases match TRBD1. The CDR3 is made up of 16 amino acids. J was trimmed by 1 base and V by 5 bases; bases with no gene match: 8. Germline assignment: CDR1 SNHLY and CDR2 FYNNEI. The CDR3 bases are TGTGCCAGCAGTCTTCTCGACAGGGTGAGCAATCAGCCCCAGCATTTT. Translation: CASSLLDRVSNQPQHF.

The rearrangement joins TRBV7-2 to TRBJ1-5; 10 bases align to TRBD1. The CDR3 is made up of 15 amino acids. From germline, CDR1 is SGHTA and CDR2 FQGNSA. The junction had 3 bases not matched to a gene; V was cut back by 3 bases and J by 4 bases. In nucleotides, the CDR3 is TGTGCCAGCAGCTTCGGGACAGGGGCTAATCAGCCCCAGCATTTT. It codes for CASSFGTGANQPQHF.

This clone came up a few times. This sequence joins TRBV27 and TRBJ1-2, with 7 bases identical to TRBD1. Germline V lookup: CDR1 MNHEY, CDR2 SMNVEV (reference sequence). The trim removed 5 bases at V and 8 bases at J, leaving 5 bases unmatched. The CDR3 is 12 amino acids. The CDR3 nucleotides are TGTGCCAGCAGTCCGACAGGGATCGGCTACACCTTC. Translated: CASSPTGIGYTF.

This clone was seen a single time. The rearrangement joins TRBV16 to TRBJ1-1; 7 bases fit TRBD1. The ends lost 3 bases at V and 3 bases at J; junction bases unmatched: 4. Germline loops: CDR1 KGHSY, CDR2 FQNENV. This CDR3 comprises 14 residues. The CDR3 sequence: CASSQQGDHTEAFF. CDR3 sequence (DNA): TGTGCCAGCAGCCAGCAGGGGGACCACACTGAAGCTTTCTTT.

The J gene is TRBJ2-2, the V gene TRBV4-1; 14 nucleotides align to TRBD2. Trimming at V came to 1 base and at J to 4 bases, leaving 5 bases not matched to a gene. Germline assignment: CDR1 MGHRA and CDR2 YSYEKL. The CDR3 covers 18 residues. The CDR3 nucleotides are TGCGCCAGCAGCCAAGGGGGACTAGCGGGAGTCGGCACCGGGGAGCTGTTTTTT. As protein: CASSQGGLAGVGTGELFF.

The chain couples TRBV7-2 to TRBJ2-7; 11 bases are shared with TRBD2. CDR1 is SGHTA and CDR2 is FQGNSA in the germline V gene. The CDR3 loop spans 19 amino acids. V was clipped by 5 bases and J by 3 bases; unmatched bases: 18. The CDR3: CASSGTPPDSGGGYYEQYF. Written as DNA, the CDR3 is TGTGCCAGCAGCGGAACCCCACCGGATAGCGGGGGGGGGTACTACGAGCAGTACTTC. Using reference TRBV7-2 and TRBJ2-7 for the parts outside the CDR3, the full variable domain is GAGVSQSPSNKVTEKGKDVELRCDPISGHTALYWYRQSLGQGLEFLIYFQGNSAPDKSGLPSDRFSAERTGGSVSTLTIQRTQQEDSAVYLCASSGTPPDSGGGYYEQYFGPGTRLTVT.

This clone was recorded only once. CDR3 sequence reads: CASSLTQGEAYGYTF. CDR3 in DNA: TGTGCCAGCAGCTTAACCCAGGGGGAAGCCTATGGCTACACCTTC. The V call is TRBV7-9, the J call TRBJ1-2; 7 bases agree with TRBD1. The CDR3 is 15 amino acids. V lost 2 bases and J lost 4; bases outside the gene matches: 7. Germline values: CDR1 SEHNR, CDR2 FQNEAQ (reference sequence).

This chain links TRBV7-9 with TRBJ2-1, with TRBD1 matching 7 bases. Germline trimming cut 1 base from V and 5 bases from J; bases unmatched to any gene: 5. The CDR3 runs 15 residues. Germline lookup yields CDR1 SEHNR and CDR2 FQNEAQ (reference sequence). CDR3 sequence reads: CASSLGDRAHNEQFF. In DNA form, the CDR3 reads TGTGCCAGCAGCTTAGGAGACAGGGCGCACAATGAGCAGTTCTTC.

CDR3: CASSLTATNEKLFF. CDR3 DNA: TGTGCCAGCAGCTTGACAGCAACTAATGAAAAACTGTTTTTT. The chain links TRBV5-5 to TRBJ1-4; D gene ambiguous. The CDR3 contains 14 residues. CDR1 is SGHKS and CDR2 is YYEKEE in the germline V gene (reference sequence). Trimming removed 1 base at V and 0 bases at J, with 4 bases between.

The rearrangement links TRBV29-1 to TRBJ2-3; no clear D gene. The CDR3 is 12 amino acids. The germline gives CDR1 SQVTM, CDR2 ANQGSEA. V lost 7 bases and J lost 8, with 16 bases in between. The CDR3 DNA reads as TGCAGCGCTCAACTAATCTTGGGTACGCAGTATTTT. This sequence encodes CSAQLILGTQYF.

V gene TRBV27 combines with J gene TRBJ1-6; D remains unclear. The CDR3 runs 13 residues. Trimming cost V 4 bases and J 7 bases, with 8 bases left between them. Germline CDR1 reads MNHEY; CDR2 reads SMNVEV (reference sequence). The CDR3 coding sequence is TGTGCCAGCAGTTATCTCGGGAATTCACCCCTCCACTTT. This sequence encodes CASSYLGNSPLHF.

The sample holds a few counts of this clone. The genes are TRBV19 and TRBJ1-5; D call uncertain. The V and J ends lost 4 bases and 3 bases respectively, with 13 bases between them. Germline V CDR1 and CDR2: LNHDA, SQIVND (reference sequence). This CDR3 has 15 residues. CDR3 sequence (DNA): TGTGCCAGTAGTAAACCCGGGTCACCCAATCAGCCCCAGCATTTT. This codes for CASSKPGSPNQPQHF.